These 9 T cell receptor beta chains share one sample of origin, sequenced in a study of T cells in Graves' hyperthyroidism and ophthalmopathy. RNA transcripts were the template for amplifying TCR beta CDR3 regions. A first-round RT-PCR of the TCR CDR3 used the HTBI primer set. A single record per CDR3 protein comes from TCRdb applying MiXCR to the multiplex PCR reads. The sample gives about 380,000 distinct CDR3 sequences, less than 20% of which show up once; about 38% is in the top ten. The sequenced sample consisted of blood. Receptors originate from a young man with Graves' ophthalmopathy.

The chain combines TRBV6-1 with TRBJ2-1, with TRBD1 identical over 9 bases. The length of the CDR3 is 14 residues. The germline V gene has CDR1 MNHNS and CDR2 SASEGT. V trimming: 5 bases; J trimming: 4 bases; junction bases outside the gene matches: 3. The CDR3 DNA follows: TGTGCCAGCAGTACGGGACAGGGTTACAATGAGCAGTTCTTC. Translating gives CASSTGQGYNEQFF.

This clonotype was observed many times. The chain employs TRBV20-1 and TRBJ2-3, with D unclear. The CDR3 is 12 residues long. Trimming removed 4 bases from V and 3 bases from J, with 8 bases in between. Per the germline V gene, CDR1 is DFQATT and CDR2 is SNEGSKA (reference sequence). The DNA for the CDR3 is TGCAGTGCTATTGGCCAGACAGATACGCAGTATTTT. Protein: CSAIGQTDTQYF.

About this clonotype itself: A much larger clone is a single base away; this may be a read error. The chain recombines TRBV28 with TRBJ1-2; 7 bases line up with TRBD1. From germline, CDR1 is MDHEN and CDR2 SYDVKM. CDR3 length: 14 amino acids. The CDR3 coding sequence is TGTGCTTCGCAGGAACCGACAGGGAAGGGTGGCTACGCCTTC. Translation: CASQEPTGKGGYAF.

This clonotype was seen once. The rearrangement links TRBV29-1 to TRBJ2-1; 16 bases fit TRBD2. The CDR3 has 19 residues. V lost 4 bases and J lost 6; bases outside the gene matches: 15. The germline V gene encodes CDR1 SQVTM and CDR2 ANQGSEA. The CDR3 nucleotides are TGCAGCGTTGTCCCGGGACTAGCGGGAGGGACTGAGCTCTCCAATGAGCAGTTCTTC. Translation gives CSVVPGLAGGTELSNEQFF.

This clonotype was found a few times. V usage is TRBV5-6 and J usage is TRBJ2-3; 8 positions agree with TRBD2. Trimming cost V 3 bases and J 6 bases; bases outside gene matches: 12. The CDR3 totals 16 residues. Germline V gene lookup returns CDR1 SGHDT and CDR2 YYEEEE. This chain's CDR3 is CASSWMAGGVWDTQYF. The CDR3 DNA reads TGTGCCAGCAGCTGGATGGCGGGGGGCGTCTGGGATACGCAGTATTTT.

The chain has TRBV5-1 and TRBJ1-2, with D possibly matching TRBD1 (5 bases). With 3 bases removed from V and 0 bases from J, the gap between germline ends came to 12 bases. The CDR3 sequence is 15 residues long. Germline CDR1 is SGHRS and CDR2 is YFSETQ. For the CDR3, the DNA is TGCGCCAGCAGCTGGACAAGCTCACCTAACTATGGCTACACCTTC. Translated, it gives CASSWTSSPNYGYTF. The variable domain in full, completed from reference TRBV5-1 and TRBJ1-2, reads KAGVTQTPRYLIKTRGQQVTLSCSPISGHRSVSWYQQTPGQGLQFLFEYFSETQRNKGNFPGRFSGRQFSNSRSEMNVSTLELGDSALYLCASSWTSSPNYGYTFGSGTRLTVV.

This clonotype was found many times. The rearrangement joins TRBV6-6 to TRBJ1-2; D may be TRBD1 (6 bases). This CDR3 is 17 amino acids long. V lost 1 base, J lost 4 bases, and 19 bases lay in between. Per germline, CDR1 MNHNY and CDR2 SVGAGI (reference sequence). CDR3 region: CASSYLSSGGRGYGYTF. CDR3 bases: TGTGCCAGCAGTTACTTATCGTCGGGGGGGCGAGGCTATGGCTACACCTTC.

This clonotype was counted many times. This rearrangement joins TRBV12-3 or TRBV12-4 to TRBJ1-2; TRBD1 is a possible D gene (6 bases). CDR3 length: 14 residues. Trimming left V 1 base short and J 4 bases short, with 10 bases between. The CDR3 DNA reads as TGTGCCAGCAGTTTAGACGACAGGAGCTATGGCTACACCTTC. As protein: CASSLDDRSYGYTF.

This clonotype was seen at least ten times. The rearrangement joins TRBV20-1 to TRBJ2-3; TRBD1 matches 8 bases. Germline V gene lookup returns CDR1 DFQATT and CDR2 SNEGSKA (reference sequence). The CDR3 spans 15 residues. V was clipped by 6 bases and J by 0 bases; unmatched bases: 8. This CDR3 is CSALDRDGSTDTQYF. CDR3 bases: TGCAGTGCCCTGGACAGGGACGGGAGCACAGATACGCAGTATTTT.